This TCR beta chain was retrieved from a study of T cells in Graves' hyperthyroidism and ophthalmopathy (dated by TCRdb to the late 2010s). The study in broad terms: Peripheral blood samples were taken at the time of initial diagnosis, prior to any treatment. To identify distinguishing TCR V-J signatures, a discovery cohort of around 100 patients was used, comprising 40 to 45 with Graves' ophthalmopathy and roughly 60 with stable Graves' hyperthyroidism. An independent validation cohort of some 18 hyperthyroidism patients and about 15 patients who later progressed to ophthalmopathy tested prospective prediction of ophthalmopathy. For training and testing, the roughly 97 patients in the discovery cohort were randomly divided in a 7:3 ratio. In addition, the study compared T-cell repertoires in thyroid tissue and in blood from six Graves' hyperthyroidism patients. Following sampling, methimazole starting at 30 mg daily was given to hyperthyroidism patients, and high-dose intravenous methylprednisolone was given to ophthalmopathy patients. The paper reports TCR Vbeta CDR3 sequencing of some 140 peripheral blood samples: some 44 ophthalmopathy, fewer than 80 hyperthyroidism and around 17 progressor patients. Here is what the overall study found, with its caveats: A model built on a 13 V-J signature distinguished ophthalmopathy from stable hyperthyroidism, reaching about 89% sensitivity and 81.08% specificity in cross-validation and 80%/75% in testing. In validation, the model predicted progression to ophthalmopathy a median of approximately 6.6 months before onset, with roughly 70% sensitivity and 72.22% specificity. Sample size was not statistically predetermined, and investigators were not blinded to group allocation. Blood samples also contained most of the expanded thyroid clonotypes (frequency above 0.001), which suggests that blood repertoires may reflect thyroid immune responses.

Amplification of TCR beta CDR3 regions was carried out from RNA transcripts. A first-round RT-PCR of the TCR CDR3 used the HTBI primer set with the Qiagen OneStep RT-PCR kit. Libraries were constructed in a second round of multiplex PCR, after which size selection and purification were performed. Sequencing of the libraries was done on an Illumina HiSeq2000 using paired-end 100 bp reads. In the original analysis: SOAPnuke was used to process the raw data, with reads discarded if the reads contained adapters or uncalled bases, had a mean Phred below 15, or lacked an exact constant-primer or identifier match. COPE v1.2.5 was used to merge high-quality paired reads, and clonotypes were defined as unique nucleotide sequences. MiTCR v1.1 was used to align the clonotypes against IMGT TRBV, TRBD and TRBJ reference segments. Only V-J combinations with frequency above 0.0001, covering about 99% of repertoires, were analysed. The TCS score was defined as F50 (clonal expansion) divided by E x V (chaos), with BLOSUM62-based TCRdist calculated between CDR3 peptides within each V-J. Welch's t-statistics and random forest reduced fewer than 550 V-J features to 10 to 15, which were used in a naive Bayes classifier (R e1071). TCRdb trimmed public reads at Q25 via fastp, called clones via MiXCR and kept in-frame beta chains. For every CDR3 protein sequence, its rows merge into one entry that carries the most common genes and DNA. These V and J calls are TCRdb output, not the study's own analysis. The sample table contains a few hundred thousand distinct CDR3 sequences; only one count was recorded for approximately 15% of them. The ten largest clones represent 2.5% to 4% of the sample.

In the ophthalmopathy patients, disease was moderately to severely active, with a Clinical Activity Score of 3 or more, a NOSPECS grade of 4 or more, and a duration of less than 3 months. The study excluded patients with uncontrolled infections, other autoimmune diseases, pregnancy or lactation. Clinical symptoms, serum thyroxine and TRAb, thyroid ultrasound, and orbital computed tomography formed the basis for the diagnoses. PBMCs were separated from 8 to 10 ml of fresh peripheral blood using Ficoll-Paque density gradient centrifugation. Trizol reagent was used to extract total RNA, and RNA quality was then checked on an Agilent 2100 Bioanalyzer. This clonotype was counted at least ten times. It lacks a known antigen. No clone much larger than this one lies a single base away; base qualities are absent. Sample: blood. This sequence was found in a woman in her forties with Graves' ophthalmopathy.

The nucleotides are TGCGCCAGCAGCACTGGACTAGCGGGAGTCTCCTACAATGAGCAGTTCTTC. It translates as CASSTGLAGVSYNEQFF. The chain is encoded by TRBV5-1 joined to TRBJ2-1; TRBD2 fits 13 bases in the junction. The CDR3 starts with the cysteine, ends with the phenylalanine, and has 17 residues. The read is trimmed to its CDR3 DNA, 51 bases read in frame from base 1. Looking up the germline V gene yields CDR1 SGHRS and CDR2 YFSETQ. V lost 4 bases and J lost 0 bases, and the count of bases not matched to a germline gene is 4.